This T cell receptor (beta chain) appears in the sequencing data of a study of vaccination and CD4 T cells after COVID-19 (dated by TCRdb to between 2021 and 2024). Study-level background: SARS-CoV-2 positivity had been established in the convalescent patients by nasal swab PCR, and mild disease was recorded in several of these patients and severe disease in one. In control cultures, a CEFX viral epitope pool was used as positive control, an HIV-1 Nef peptide pool was used as negative control, or no peptide was added. A few convalescent patients were sampled both early after vaccination (day 14) and late after vaccination (days 161 to 241). Post-vaccine blood samples were taken a median of about 70 days after the second vaccine dose, with a range of about 12 to 250 days. Participants received two doses of either the Pfizer-BioNTech BNT162b2 vaccine (n=8) or the Moderna mRNA-1273 vaccine (n=2). The convalescent cohort comprised six males and four females, including two Hispanic individuals, seven Caucasians, two Asians and one multiracial person. The spike-specific CD4+ TCR repertoire was compared before and after mRNA vaccination in approximately ten COVID-19 convalescent patients and 4 infection-naive healthy vaccine recipients. Culture stimuli were overlapping spike peptide pools from SARS-CoV-2 and from the common cold coronaviruses HCoV-NL63, HCoV-OC43 and HCoV-229E. Post-COVID blood samples were collected from convalescent patients a median of around 96 days after diagnosis, with a range of about 35 to 180 days. On the study overall, not on this receptor specifically: An increase in the median number of SARS-CoV-2-reactive clonotypes from approximately 20 after infection to about 39 after vaccination was observed, but the change was not found to be significant. Among the post-vaccine SARS-CoV-2-reactive clones in convalescent patients, a median about 89% showed up only after vaccination, which suggests vaccine-specific priming. Only a relatively small number of convalescent patients were included in the study, and early timepoints following natural infection were not analyzed. In convalescent patients, nearly all vaccine-specific clones (304 of 307) were found to be mono-reactive for SARS-CoV-2 spike rather than cross-reactive with common cold coronaviruses.

This clonotype was seen more than once but under ten times. The antigen it recognizes is unknown. No base-level quality is on record; no much larger clone is a single base apart. There are 13 amino acids in the CDR3, from cysteine to phenylalanine inclusive. Kept here is only the CDR3 DNA, which spans 39 bases and is read in frame from base 1. The germline V gene (reference sequence) yields SEHNR for CDR1 and FQNEAQ for CDR2. Between the V and J ends, shortened by 0 bases and 9 bases respectively, the junction contains 9 bases. The label giving this sample's time point can be read as: late sampling 161 to 241 days after vaccination in a few convalescent patients. This specimen's treatment or condition label, interpreted: approximately 10-day PBMC culture with coronavirus spike peptide pools or control peptides (ViraFEST assay). The ViraFEST assay, used in the study, expanded antigen-specific T cells with peptide pools and then identified the expanded clonotypes through TCR sequencing. The convalescent patients' positive SARS-CoV-2 PCR tests fell between March and December 2020, which was before the Alpha, Beta and Delta variants emerged in the United States. More than 1.5 million PBMCs per well were cultured in IMDM with approximately 4.9% human AB serum and 8 to 10 IU/ml IL-2, plus 10 ug/ml peptide pools. On days 3 and 7, half of the culture medium was replaced with fresh IL-2-containing medium. After 10 days of culture, CD4+ T cells were isolated by negative selection with the EasySep CD4+ T cell isolation kit. PBMCs were separated from whole blood using Ficoll-Paque Plus gradient centrifugation and then either used fresh or cryopreserved at -140C. Each culture condition was generally run in triplicate wells.

Receptor libraries were prepared by PCR. DNA from cultured CD4+ T cells was subjected to TCR sequencing with the Oncomine TCR Beta short-read assay at the Johns Hopkins FTIC core. Genomic DNA was extracted from the cultured CD4+ T cells with the QIAamp micro DNA kit. Oncomine TCR Beta libraries made from cultured CD4+ T cells were pooled using unique dual indexes and sequenced on an Illumina iSeq 100. Under the source paper's analysis protocol: Non-productive sequences were removed, and CDR3s that did not start with C, did not end with F or W, or were shorter than 7 amino acids were discarded. Antigen-specific clonotypes were identified with the MANAFEST web application by comparing peptide-stimulated wells with reference and other culture wells. An FDR below 0.05, an odds ratio above 5, and a productive frequency above 0.1% in at least two of three replicate wells were required for clones to be considered positive. A clonotype counted as cross-reactive if it showed significant expansion both in the SARS-CoV-2 spike wells and in at least one common cold coronavirus spike condition. Using R version 3.6.1, CDR3 homology was evaluated through Levenshtein distances (stringdist) along with unrooted phylogenetic trees (ape). TCRdb ran its own pipeline on the public reads, namely fastp trimming at Q25 and MiXCR clone calling, and kept in-frame beta chains. Rows matching on CDR3 protein sequence are summarized as one entry with the most common DNA and genes. Here the V and J calls rest on TCRdb's processing, not on the authors' analysis. For this sample there are around 23,000 distinct CDR3 sequences; 30% to 35% appear just once. Approximately 10% of the sample is held by the ten biggest clonotypes.

Sample: CD4+ T cells from blood, cultured in vitro, taken about 7 months after SARS-CoV-2 vaccination. This receptor chain uses TRBV7-9 and TRBJ2-1; perhaps TRBD2 is the D gene, with 7 bases matching. The TCR was taken from a human donor who had recovered from COVID-19. DNA sequence: TGTGCCAGCAGCTTAGCGGGGGGGCGTGAGCAGTTCTTC. Its translation reads: CASSLAGGREQFF.